The clone carrying this T cell receptor beta chain was counted between two and nine times. The data stem from a study of blood T cell repertoires in COVID-19. Study in general: Donors in the United States, Italy and Spain gave samples during acute or convalescent COVID-19. The cDNA or gDNA used as material had been derived from T cells, B-cell-depleted T cells, or PBMCs.

In the authors' methods: Amplification of reference gene primers provided the estimated nucleated cell counts. Profiling relied on immunoSEQ multiplex PCR, and the TCRdb table lists in-frame clones only, not all of them. That table furnishes V, J and clone size, whereas the DNA furnished D and trimming. The sample records 150,000 to 200,000 clones, around four fifths being singletons. The specimen sequenced was peripheral blood. The sequence was collected from a man in his 70s with acute or convalescent COVID-19.

The CDR3 loop is CSVLQGALVPEAFF. The CDR3 DNA is TGCAGCGTTTTACAGGGGGCTCTCGTGCCTGAAGCTTTCTTT. The chain employs TRBV29-1 and TRBJ1-1; 9 bases are a match to TRBD1. The CDR3 loop spans 14 amino acids. V was pared by 5 bases and J by 6 bases, with 10 bases of the junction left unmatched. Germline values: CDR1 SQVTM, CDR2 ANQGSEA.